This TCR beta chain appears in the sequencing data of a study of early T cells in non-severe SARS-CoV-2 infection. Turning to the study itself: Chains stayed unpaired after sequencing of bulk RNA from unsorted whole blood.

Trimming stripped 6 bases from V and 3 bases from J, with 11 bases between. CDR3 size: 14 residues. The TCR library protocol attached unique molecular identifiers to the individual cDNA molecules. TCRdb itself ran the 5' RACE reads through MiXCR, one entry per CDR3 protein. The data contain 50,000 to 75,000 distinct CDR3 sequences, approximately 9.2% of them singletons. On this clonotype itself: What it binds is unknown.

Findings and limits, study-wide: Anti-spike CD8 specificities were favored by VDJdb matching, whose results missed private and CD4 specificities.

This material consisted of whole blood, taken at baseline. This TCR was recovered from an adult who was a healthcare worker with PCR-confirmed SARS-CoV-2 infection or an uninfected control (not recorded which). This rearrangement joins TRBV12-3 or TRBV12-4 to TRBJ2-2; D is tentatively TRBD1 or TRBD2 (5 bases each). Here the CDR3 DNA reads TGTGCCAGCAGGGGACCTGGTGACACCGGGGAGCTGTTTTTT. Amino acid sequence: CASRGPGDTGELFF.